What follows are 7 T cell receptor beta chains derived from one specimen sequenced in a study of blood T cell repertoires in COVID-19. Data came from immunoSEQ multiplex PCR; TCRdb stores just in-frame clones and leaves some out. The sample consists of over 250,000 clones, 65% to 90% of them appearing once. Sequences were obtained from peripheral blood. The source of these receptors is a human donor in a cohort sampled during active COVID-19.

The V gene is TRBV4-1, the J gene TRBJ1-1; D gene uncertain. The CDR3 loop spans 15 amino acids. V gave up 4 bases and J gave up 0 bases, with 12 bases separating them. Germline V gene sequence: CDR1 MGHRA, CDR2 YSYEKL. In DNA, the CDR3 is TGCGCCAGCAGCCCACGGGGAGGGATGAACACTGAAGCTTTCTTT. Translation: CASSPRGGMNTEAFF.

This chain's CDR3 is CASSATDLNTEAFF. CDR3 nucleotide sequence: TGCGCCAGCAGCGCCACAGATTTGAACACTGAAGCTTTCTTT. The V call is TRBV4-1, the J call TRBJ1-1; D gene ambiguous. This CDR3 has 14 amino acids. Germline V gene lookup returns CDR1 MGHRA and CDR2 YSYEKL. Trimming pared 5 bases from V and 0 bases from J, leaving 10 bases between.

The chain links TRBV7-2 to TRBJ2-2, with 12 bases aligning to TRBD2. In germline, CDR1 is SGHTA, CDR2 FQGNSA. The V segment lost 2 bases and the J segment 5 bases; nucleotides outside the gene matches: 3. This CDR3 region has 16 residues. The CDR3 here is CASSLRLAGDTGELFF. The CDR3 region has the DNA TGTGCCAGCAGCTTAAGACTAGCGGGAGATACCGGGGAGCTGTTTTTT.

V usage is TRBV7-3 and J usage is TRBJ2-2, with 9 bases that match TRBD1. Germline V gene lookup returns CDR1 SGHTA and CDR2 FQGTGA. Trimming took 8 bases from V and 5 from J; bases not matched to a gene: 12. The CDR3 runs 16 residues. The CDR3: CASAKVGQGRTGELFF. DNA of the CDR3: TGTGCCAGCGCCAAGGTCGGACAGGGGCGTACCGGGGAGCTGTTTTTT.

This chain links TRBV27 with TRBJ2-1, with D tentatively TRBD1 (5 bases). The CDR3 is 14 residues long. V shed 3 bases and J shed 6 bases, with 12 bases lying between them. Per germline, CDR1 MNHEY and CDR2 SMNVEV (reference sequence). The CDR3, as DNA: TGTGCCAGCAGTTTCAATAGGGGCGGCAATGAGCAGTTCTTC. It yields the protein CASSFNRGGNEQFF.

V gene TRBV6-5 combines with J gene TRBJ1-3; a weak D match, TRBD1 (6 bases). V was clipped by 6 bases and J by 2 bases, with 11 bases between them. The CDR3 totals 14 residues. Germline V lookup: CDR1 MNHEY, CDR2 SVGAGI. The CDR3 protein is CASRPRTAGNTIYF. In nucleotides, the CDR3 is TGTGCCAGCAGACCCCGGACAGCTGGAAACACCATATATTTT.

This CDR3 is CASSTTSSTGEQYF. CDR3 nucleotide sequence: TGTGCCAGCAGCACAACCTCCTCGACAGGAGAGCAGTACTTC. The gene calls are TRBV14 and TRBJ2-7, with a weak D call TRBD1 (6 bases). Trimming shortened V by 5 bases and J by 7 bases, and 18 bases separated the two germline ends. This CDR3 comprises 14 residues. Germline values: CDR1 SGHDN, CDR2 FVKESK.